This TCR beta chain was documented in a study of control samples from healthy donors and cancer patients. Sequenced by immunoSEQ multiplex PCR; TCRdb stores in-frame clones only, minus some. The repertoire holds some 220,000 clones, with about 93% as singletons. The germline gives CDR1 DFQATT, CDR2 SNEGSKA (reference sequence). The CDR3 has 12 amino acids. V was trimmed by 3 bases and J by 7 bases, leaving 10 bases between them. This chain connects TRBV20-1 to TRBJ1-5; possibly TRBD1 for D (6 bases). The material sequenced was blood. The source of this sequence is a man over 45 in good health. CDR3 protein: CSASIGGQPQHF. The CDR3 DNA reads as TGCAGTGCTAGTATCGGGGGCCAGCCCCAGCATTTT.